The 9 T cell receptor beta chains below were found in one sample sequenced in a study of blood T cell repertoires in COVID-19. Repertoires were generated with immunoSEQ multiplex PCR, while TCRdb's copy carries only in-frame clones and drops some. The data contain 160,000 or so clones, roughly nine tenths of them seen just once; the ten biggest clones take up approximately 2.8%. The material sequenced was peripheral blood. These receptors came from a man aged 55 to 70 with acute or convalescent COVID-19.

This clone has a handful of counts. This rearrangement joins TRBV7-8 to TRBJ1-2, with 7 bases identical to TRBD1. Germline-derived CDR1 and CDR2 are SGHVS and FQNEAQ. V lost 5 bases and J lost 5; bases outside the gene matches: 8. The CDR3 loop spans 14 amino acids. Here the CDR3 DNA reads TGTGCCAGCAGCCCACAGGGGCGAGGGTATGGCTACACCTTC. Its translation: CASSPQGRGYGYTF.

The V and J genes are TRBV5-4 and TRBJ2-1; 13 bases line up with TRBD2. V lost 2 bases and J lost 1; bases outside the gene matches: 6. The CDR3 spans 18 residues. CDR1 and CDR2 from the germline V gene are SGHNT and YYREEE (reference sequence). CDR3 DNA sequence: TGTGCCAGCAGCTTTAAACTAGCGGGGGGGCCGTCCTACAATGAGCAGTTCTTC. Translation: CASSFKLAGGPSYNEQFF.

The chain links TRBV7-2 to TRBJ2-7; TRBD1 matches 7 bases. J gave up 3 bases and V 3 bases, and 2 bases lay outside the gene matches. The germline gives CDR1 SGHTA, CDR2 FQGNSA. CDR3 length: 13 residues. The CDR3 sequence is CASSFYRGYEQYF. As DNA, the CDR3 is TGTGCCAGCAGCTTCTACAGGGGCTACGAGCAGTACTTC. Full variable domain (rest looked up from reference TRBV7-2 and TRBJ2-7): GAGVSQSPSNKVTEKGKDVELRCDPISGHTALYWYRQSLGQGLEFLIYFQGNSAPDKSGLPSDRFSAERTGGSVSTLTIQRTQQEDSAVYLCASSFYRGYEQYFGPGTRLTVT.

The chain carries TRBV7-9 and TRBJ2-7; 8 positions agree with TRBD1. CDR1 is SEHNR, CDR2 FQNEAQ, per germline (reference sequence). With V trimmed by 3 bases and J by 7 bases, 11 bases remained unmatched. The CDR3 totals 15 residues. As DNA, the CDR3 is TGTGCCAGCAGCTTCGGACAGGGCCGCGACTTGGAGCAGTACTTC. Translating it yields CASSFGQGRDLEQYF. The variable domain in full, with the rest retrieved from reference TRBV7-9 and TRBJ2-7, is DTGVSQNPRHKITKRGQNVTFRCDPISEHNRLYWYRQTLGQGPEFLTYFQNEAQLEKSRLLSDRFSAERPKGSFSTLEIQRTEQGDSAMYLCASSFGQGRDLEQYFGPGTRLTVT.

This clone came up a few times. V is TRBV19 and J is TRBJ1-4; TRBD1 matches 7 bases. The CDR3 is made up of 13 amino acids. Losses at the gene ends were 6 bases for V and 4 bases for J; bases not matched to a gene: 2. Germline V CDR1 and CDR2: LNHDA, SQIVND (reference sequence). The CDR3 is CASSGQDNEKLFF. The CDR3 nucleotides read TGTGCCAGTAGCGGACAGGATAATGAAAAACTGTTTTTT.

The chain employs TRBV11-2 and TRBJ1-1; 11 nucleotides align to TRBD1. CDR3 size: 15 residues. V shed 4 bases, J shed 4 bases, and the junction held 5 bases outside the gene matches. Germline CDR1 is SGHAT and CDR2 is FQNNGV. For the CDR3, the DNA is TGTGCCAGCAGCTCGAAAGGACAGGGGGCCACTGAAGCTTTCTTT. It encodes CASSSKGQGATEAFF. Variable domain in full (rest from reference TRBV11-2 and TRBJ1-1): EAGVAQSPRYKIIEKRQSVAFWCNPISGHATLYWYQQILGQGPKLLIQFQNNGVVDDSQLPKDRFSAERLKGVDSTLKIQPAKLEDSAVYLCASSSKGQGATEAFFGQGTRLTVV.

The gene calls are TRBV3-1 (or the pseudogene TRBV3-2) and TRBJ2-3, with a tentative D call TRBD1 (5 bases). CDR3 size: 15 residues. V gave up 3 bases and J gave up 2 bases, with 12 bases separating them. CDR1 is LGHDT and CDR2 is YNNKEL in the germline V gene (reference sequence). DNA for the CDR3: TGTGCCAGCAGCCAGGTAGGGGCGGTCACAGATACGCAGTATTTT. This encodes CASSQVGAVTDTQYF.

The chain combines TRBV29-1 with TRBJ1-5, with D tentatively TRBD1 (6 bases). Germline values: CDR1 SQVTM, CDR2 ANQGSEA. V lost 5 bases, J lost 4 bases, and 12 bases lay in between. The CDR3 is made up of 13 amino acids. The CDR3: CSVSTGENQPQHF. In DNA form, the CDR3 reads TGCAGCGTTTCGACAGGCGAAAATCAGCCCCAGCATTTT.

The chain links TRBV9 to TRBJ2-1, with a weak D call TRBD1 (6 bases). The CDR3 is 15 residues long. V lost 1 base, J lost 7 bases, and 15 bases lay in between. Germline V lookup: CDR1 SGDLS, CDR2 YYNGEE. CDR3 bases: TGTGCCAGCAGCGTAAGTCAGGGGCGAGTTAATGAGCAGTTCTTC. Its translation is CASSVSQGRVNEQFF.